This T cell receptor (beta chain) is drawn from a study of breast tumors, draining lymph nodes, adjacent tissues. Germline loops: CDR1 PRHDT, CDR2 FYEKMQ (reference sequence). Unmatched junction bases numbered 13, after V lost 4 bases and J lost 6 bases. CDR3 length equals 17 residues. TCRdb reprocessed the multiplex PCR reads via MiXCR and lists one record per CDR3 protein. The sample includes 66,000 or so distinct CDR3 sequences, roughly 40% of them seen just once. Overall study findings and caveats: Compared with lymph nodes, tumors were less diverse; compared with nontumor tissue, more.

In this sample, this clonotype turned up many times. Its specificity is not known. This TCR came from a female donor with breast cancer. Some clones in this sample may be carry-over from other donors' samples. The chain carries TRBV13 and TRBJ2-1; 9 bases fit TRBD2. The source material was breast tumor tissue. CDR3 protein: CASSWADSGGAFNEQFF. Written as DNA, the CDR3 is TGTGCCAGCAGCTGGGCTGATAGCGGGGGAGCTTTCAATGAGCAGTTCTTC.